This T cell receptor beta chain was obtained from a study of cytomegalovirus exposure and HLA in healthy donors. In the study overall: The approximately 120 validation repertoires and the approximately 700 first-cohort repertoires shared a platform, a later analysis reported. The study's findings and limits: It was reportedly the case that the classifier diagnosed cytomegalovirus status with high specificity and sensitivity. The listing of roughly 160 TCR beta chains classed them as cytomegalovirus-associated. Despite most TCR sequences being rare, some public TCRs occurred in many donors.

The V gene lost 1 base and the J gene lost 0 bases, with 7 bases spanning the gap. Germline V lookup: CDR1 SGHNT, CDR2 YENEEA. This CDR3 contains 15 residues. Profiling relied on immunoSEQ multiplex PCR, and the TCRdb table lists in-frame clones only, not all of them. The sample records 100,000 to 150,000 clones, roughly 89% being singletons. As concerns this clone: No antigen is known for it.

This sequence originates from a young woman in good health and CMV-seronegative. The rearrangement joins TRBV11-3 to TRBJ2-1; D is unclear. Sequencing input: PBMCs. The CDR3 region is CASSLVRSSYNEQFF. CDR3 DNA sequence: TGTGCCAGCAGCTTAGTACGGAGCTCCTACAATGAGCAGTTCTTC.